The 10 T cell receptor beta chains given below trace back to one sample, sequenced in a study of beta chain features in type 1 diabetes. Sequencing targeted expressed TCRB transcripts, as all isolated RNA had been reverse transcribed. The table came from immunoSEQ multiplex PCR; TCRdb's copy has only in-frame clones and leaves some out. Of some 44,000 clones in the sample, approximately 48% were seen once. The source material was stem cell memory CD4+ T cells from blood. Receptor source: a woman aged 30 to 39 in good health.

The chain couples TRBV5-4 to TRBJ2-7, with 8 bases that match TRBD2. Trimming removed 2 bases from V and 7 bases from J; junction bases left unmatched: 8. In germline, CDR1 is SGHNT, CDR2 YYREEE (reference sequence). The CDR3 spans 14 residues. The CDR3 DNA reads TGTGCCAGCAGCTTTGACGGGAGGGGAGATGAGCAGTACTTC. Protein sequence: CASSFDGRGDEQYF.

V and J are TRBV2 and TRBJ1-1; 8 nucleotides line up with TRBD1. Germline trimming cut 6 bases from V and 4 bases from J; bases unmatched to any gene: 7. The germline CDR1 and CDR2 sequences are SNHLY and FYNNEI. The CDR3 totals 14 residues. CDR3 sequence: CASRADRVSTEAFF. Written as DNA, the CDR3 is TGTGCCAGCAGAGCGGACAGGGTGAGCACTGAAGCTTTCTTT.

This clone was recorded a few times. The chain employs TRBV30 and TRBJ1-1; D gene ambiguous. V lost 0 bases and J 4 bases, leaving 12 bases between the germline ends. Germline CDR1 GTSNPN, CDR2 SVGIG (reference sequence). There are 14 residues in the CDR3. For the CDR3, the DNA is TGTGCCTGGAGTGTACGCGACACCCGCACTGAAGCTTTCTTT. Its translation is CAWSVRDTRTEAFF.

In nucleotides, the CDR3 is TGTGCCACCAGCAGAGGGACAGGGGGTGAAAAACTGTTTTTT. This sequence encodes CATSRGTGGEKLFF. The V and J genes are TRBV15 and TRBJ1-4; TRBD1 matches 10 bases. V gave up 1 base and J gave up 7 bases; unmatched junction bases: 0. This CDR3 is built from 14 residues. Germline V gene sequence: CDR1 LNHNV, CDR2 YYDKDF (reference sequence).

V gene TRBV7-2 combines with J gene TRBJ2-5; D unclear. This CDR3 spans 13 amino acids. Trimming shortened V by 5 bases and J by 9 bases, and 16 bases separated the two germline ends. Germline V CDR1 and CDR2: SGHTA, FQGNSA. The CDR3 DNA reads TGTGCCAGCAGCATGGCTAGGCCGACGGCCCAGTACTTC. Translation: CASSMARPTAQYF.

This clone was counted a few times. The chain couples TRBV5-4 to TRBJ1-6; tentative D call: TRBD1 (6 bases). CDR1 is SGHNT, CDR2 YYREEE, per germline (reference sequence). This CDR3 spans 15 amino acids. Trimming pared 4 bases from V and 8 bases from J, leaving 16 bases between. CDR3 amino acids: CASSPDSPNHSPLHF. The DNA of the CDR3 is TGTGCCAGCAGCCCGGACAGCCCAAACCATTCACCCCTCCACTTT.

This clone was counted only a few times. The chain uses TRBV11-2 and TRBJ2-3, with TRBD2 matching 13 bases. Trimming removed 1 base from V and 5 bases from J; junction bases left unmatched: 9. The CDR3 runs to 18 residues. Germline CDR1 is SGHAT and CDR2 is FQNNGV. The chain's CDR3 is CASSLVFVGLAGVDTQYF. DNA for the CDR3: TGTGCCAGCAGCTTAGTTTTTGTTGGACTAGCGGGAGTAGATACGCAGTATTTT.

The chain has TRBV7-2 and TRBJ2-1, with TRBD2 identical over 10 bases. CDR1 and CDR2 from the germline V gene are SGHTA and FQGNSA. Trimming removed 5 bases from V and 7 bases from J; junction bases left unmatched: 11. The CDR3 has 16 residues. For the CDR3, the DNA is TGTGCCAGCAGCGTTACCCTAGCGGGAGCTTTTAATGAGCAGTTCTTC. Residues: CASSVTLAGAFNEQFF.

The genes are TRBV12-5 and TRBJ2-1; 10 nucleotides align to TRBD2. The germline CDR1 and CDR2 sequences are LGHNT and FRNRAP. The V and J ends lost 0 bases and 9 bases, in that order; junction bases with no gene match: 8. This CDR3 contains 16 residues. CDR3 coding DNA: TGTGCTAGTGGTTTGGTACTAAGCGGGAGGGCTGTTGAGCAGTTCTTC. It yields the protein CASGLVLSGRAVEQFF.

This clone was picked up one time. The V and J genes are TRBV5-5 and TRBJ1-1; D unclear. Germline V CDR1 and CDR2: SGHKS, YYEKEE (reference sequence). CDR3 length equals 12 residues. V shed 4 bases and J shed 10 bases, with 14 bases lying between them. The CDR3, as DNA: TGTGCCAGCAGCCCTGAAAACCCGAGAGCTTTCTTT. It codes for CASSPENPRAFF.